These 7 T cell receptor beta chains were sequenced from one sample in a study of T cells in localized non-small cell lung cancer. Some clones are missing from TCRdb's copy, which holds only in-frame ones; the method was immunoSEQ multiplex PCR. The sample records 40,000 to 60,000 clones, around 81% being singletons. The sequencing used peripheral blood mononuclear cells, collected before any cancer treatment. These receptors were taken from a man aged 40 to 70 with stage III lung adenocarcinoma.

The chain is built from TRBV7-6 and TRBJ2-7, with D perhaps TRBD1 or TRBD2 (6 bases each). The CDR3 is 15 amino acids. Between the trimmed V and J ends, which lost 1 base and 2 bases, there was a span of 12 bases. Germline-derived CDR1 and CDR2 are SGHVS and FNYEAQ. In nucleotides, the CDR3 is TGTGCCAGCAGCTTAGGGGGAGGACAGACCTACGAGCAGTACTTC. Amino acids: CASSLGGGQTYEQYF.

The V gene is TRBV28, the J gene TRBJ2-5; TRBD1 agrees at 11 bases. V gave up 6 bases and J gave up 4 bases; unmatched junction bases: 7. The CDR3 contains 15 residues. Germline assignment: CDR1 MDHEN and CDR2 SYDVKM. CDR3 DNA: TGTGCCAGCAGCTACCGGGACAGGGGGTTAGAGACCCAGTACTTC. Amino acid sequence: CASSYRDRGLETQYF. Together with reference TRBV28 and TRBJ2-5, the CDR3 gives the full variable domain: DVKVTQSSRYLVKRTGEKVFLECVQDMDHENMFWYRQDPGLGLRLIYFSYDVKMKEKGDIPEGYSVSREKKERFSLILESASTNQTSMYLCASSYRDRGLETQYFGPGTRLLVL.

The chain uses TRBV21-1 and TRBJ2-7; TRBD2 was called by the table and not checked on the DNA. TRBV21-1 is marked as a pseudogene. The CDR3 contains 16 residues. CDR3 loop: CASTTDTSGRVYEQYF. DNA for the CDR3: TGTGCCAGCACCACTGATACCTCCGGCCGGGTCTACGAGCAGTACTTC.

The chain employs TRBV15 and TRBJ1-1; 9 nucleotides line up with TRBD1. V trimming: 5 bases; J trimming: 4 bases; junction bases outside the gene matches: 11. CDR3 size: 16 residues. From germline, CDR1 is LNHNV and CDR2 YYDKDF (reference sequence). The CDR3 region is CATSGTGTGISTEAFF. In DNA form, the CDR3 reads TGTGCCACCAGCGGTACCGGGACAGGGATATCCACTGAAGCTTTCTTT.

The J gene is TRBJ2-6, the V gene TRBV4-2; D gene unclear. Per germline, CDR1 LGHNA and CDR2 YNFKEQ. Trimming took 0 bases from V and 2 from J, leaving 20 bases between them. The CDR3 loop spans 20 amino acids. The CDR3 DNA reads as TGTGCCAGCAGCCAAGATTTTGGCCGTGTAGTATTGACTGGGGCCAACGTCCTGACTTTC. Residues: CASSQDFGRVVLTGANVLTF.

V is TRBV6-5 and J is TRBJ2-3; 7 bases map to TRBD1. The CDR3 runs 15 residues. V gave up 4 bases and J gave up 5 bases; unmatched junction bases: 9. Germline-derived CDR1 and CDR2 are MNHEY and SVGAGI. This CDR3 is CASSLTGLREDTQYF. The CDR3 region has the DNA TGTGCCAGCAGTTTGACAGGGTTGAGAGAAGATACGCAGTATTTT.

The chain combines TRBV28 with TRBJ1-1, with D unresolved. V lost 1 base to trimming and J lost 6 bases, with 12 bases between them. Germline V gene sequence: CDR1 MDHEN, CDR2 SYDVKM. This CDR3 comprises 14 residues. The CDR3 loop reads CASSLLGREPEAFF. Here the CDR3 DNA reads TGTGCCAGCAGTTTATTAGGCAGAGAGCCTGAAGCTTTCTTT.